The 32 T cell receptor beta chains presented below share a single source sample, sequenced in a study of blood T cell repertoires in COVID-19. Profiled with immunoSEQ multiplex PCR; TCRdb holds only in-frame clones, not every one. Of about 140,000 clones listed, approximately 88% are singletons. Sequencing was done on a sample of PBMCs or T cells enriched from blood (not recorded which). Every receptor here comes from a man between 65 and 85 years old who had been exposed to COVID-19.

The V gene is TRBV19, the J gene TRBJ2-2; 8 bases align to TRBD1. The CDR3 sequence is 15 residues long. CDR1 is LNHDA and CDR2 is SQIVND in the germline V gene (reference sequence). The trim removed 7 bases at V and 4 bases at J, leaving 8 bases unmatched. CDR3 bases: TGTGCCAGTACCAAGACAGGGGTGGCCACCGGGGAGCTGTTTTTT. As protein: CASTKTGVATGELFF.

V gene TRBV19 combines with J gene TRBJ2-7; D might be TRBD2 (6 bases). The CDR3 runs to 18 residues. The germline gives CDR1 LNHDA, CDR2 SQIVND (reference sequence). Trimming took 1 base from V and 2 from J, leaving 21 bases between them. The CDR3 sequence is CASSIVAASTGVTYEQYF. The CDR3 coding sequence is TGTGCCAGTAGTATAGTCGCCGCTAGTACGGGGGTCACCTACGAGCAGTACTTC.

V and J are TRBV27 and TRBJ1-5; a possible D gene is TRBD1 (5 bases). This CDR3 comprises 12 residues. V shed 8 bases and J shed 3 bases, with 8 bases lying between them. Germline assignment: CDR1 MNHEY and CDR2 SMNVEV (reference sequence). This chain's CDR3 is CASGALNQPQHF. The CDR3 region has the DNA TGTGCCAGCGGGGCCCTCAATCAGCCCCAGCATTTT.

The chain couples TRBV7-6 to TRBJ1-5, with D perhaps matching TRBD1 (5 bases). Germline CDR1 and CDR2: SGHVS and FNYEAQ. The CDR3 is 15 residues long. The V end was cut by 3 bases, the J end by 4 bases, with 13 bases between. CDR3 loop: CASSLFRGINQPQHF. Here the CDR3 DNA reads TGTGCCAGCAGCTTGTTCCGGGGGATAAATCAGCCCCAGCATTTT.

The rearrangement links TRBV20-1 to TRBJ2-2; D might be TRBD2 (6 bases). Trimming shortened V by 3 bases and J by 4 bases, and 12 bases separated the two germline ends. This CDR3 has 14 amino acids. The germline CDR1 and CDR2 sequences are DFQATT and SNEGSKA (reference sequence). CDR3 protein: CSASTGLLTGELFF. The CDR3 DNA is TGCAGTGCTAGTACGGGACTTCTCACCGGGGAGCTGTTTTTT.

The rearrangement links TRBV6-5 to TRBJ1-2; D might be TRBD1 (6 bases). The V and J ends lost 5 bases and 8 bases respectively, with 15 bases between them. The germline gives CDR1 MNHEY, CDR2 SVGAGI. The CDR3 runs to 13 residues. CDR3 region: CASSTNPGEGYTF. The CDR3 nucleotides are TGTGCCAGCAGTACCAACCCAGGGGAAGGCTACACCTTC.

CDR3 nucleotides: TGTGCCAGTAGTCGTATGCGGACTAGCAGCAATGAGCAGTTCTTC. The encoded protein is CASSRMRTSSNEQFF. V and J are TRBV19 and TRBJ2-1; 8 bases are a match to TRBD2. In germline, CDR1 is LNHDA, CDR2 SQIVND (reference sequence). Trimming took 5 bases from V and 6 from J; bases not matched to a gene: 9. This CDR3 is 15 amino acids long.

This clone was detected only a few times. This chain joins TRBV28 and TRBJ1-2; 8 nucleotides agree with TRBD1. The CDR3 has 12 amino acids. Germline CDR1 and CDR2: MDHEN and SYDVKM. J lost 7 bases, V lost 6 bases, and 4 bases had no gene match. The CDR3 bases are TGTGCCAGCAGCTATACAGGGGGTGGCTACACCTTC. Translating gives CASSYTGGGYTF.

This sequence joins TRBV5-4 and TRBJ2-7; TRBD1 matches at 7 bases. J was trimmed by 2 bases and V by 3 bases; bases with no gene match: 5. This CDR3 contains 14 residues. CDR1 SGHNT and CDR2 YYREEE come from the germline V gene (reference sequence). The CDR3 region is CASSWDSGAYEQYF. CDR3 nucleotide sequence: TGTGCCAGCAGCTGGGACAGTGGGGCCTACGAGCAGTACTTC.

CDR3 sequence reads: CAVEGANEKLFF. CDR3 sequence (DNA): TGTGCCGTGGAGGGCGCTAATGAAAAACTGTTTTTT. The rearrangement joins TRBV7-9 to TRBJ1-4; D uncertain. This CDR3 contains 12 residues. The ends were cut back, 11 bases at V and 3 bases at J, with 10 bases in the middle. Germline loops: CDR1 SEHNR, CDR2 FQNEAQ (reference sequence).

The chain links TRBV6-2 or TRBV6-3 to TRBJ2-1; 7 nucleotides agree with TRBD2. The germline V gene has CDR1 MNHEY and CDR2 SVGEGT. Unmatched junction bases numbered 15, after V lost 6 bases and J lost 10 bases. This CDR3 spans 15 amino acids. The CDR3 reads CASSLYLDGAGEQFF. CDR3 bases: TGTGCCAGCAGCCTCTACCTGGACGGAGCGGGGGAGCAGTTCTTC.

The chain links TRBV7-2 to TRBJ2-2, with a weak D call TRBD1 (6 bases). The CDR3 length is 14 residues. Trimming removed 0 bases at V and 6 bases at J, with 8 bases between. Germline V CDR1 and CDR2: SGHTA, FQGNSA. The CDR3 loop is CASSLAGGAGELFF. CDR3 DNA: TGTGCCAGCAGCTTAGCAGGGGGTGCCGGGGAGCTGTTTTTT.

This chain uses TRBV9 with TRBJ1-5; TRBD1 agrees at 8 bases. The CDR3 totals 14 residues. Germline CDR1 is SGDLS and CDR2 is YYNGEE. V dropped 3 bases and J dropped 9; count of bases not matched to a gene: 8. CDR3 in DNA: TGTGCCAGCAGCGCGGGACAGGCCTGGGGGCCCCAGCATTTT. It is translated as CASSAGQAWGPQHF.

The rearrangement links TRBV30 to TRBJ2-7; 9 bases agree with TRBD1. The V gene end was trimmed by 3 bases and the J gene end by 3 bases; junction bases not matched to a gene: 9. CDR3 length: 15 residues. Looked up from germline, CDR1 is GTSNPN and CDR2 is SVGIG (reference sequence). CDR3 coding DNA: TGTGCCTGGAGCGATCCGGGACAGGGATACTACGAGCAGTACTTC. This codes for CAWSDPGQGYYEQYF.

CDR3 residues: CASSPTPGLSSYNEQFF. The CDR3 DNA follows: TGTGCCAGTAGTCCGACACCGGGACTTAGCTCCTACAATGAGCAGTTCTTC. The chain joins TRBV19 to TRBJ2-1; a possible D gene is TRBD2 (6 bases). Between the trimmed V and J ends, which lost 5 bases and 0 bases, there was a span of 17 bases. The germline V gene encodes CDR1 LNHDA and CDR2 SQIVND (reference sequence). CDR3 size: 17 residues. Looking up the rest from reference TRBV19 and TRBJ2-1 gives the full variable domain: DGGITQSPKYLFRKEGQNVTLSCEQNLNHDAMYWYRQDPGQGLRLIYYSQIVNDFQKGDIAEGYSVSREKKESFPLTVTSAQKNPTAFYLCASSPTPGLSSYNEQFFGPGTRLTVL.

The chain links TRBV29-1 to TRBJ2-1; TRBD2 matches at 8 bases. The germline CDR1 and CDR2 sequences are SQVTM and ANQGSEA. The CDR3 length is 14 residues. Germline trimming cut 7 bases from V and 1 base from J; bases unmatched to any gene: 6. The CDR3 here is CSAPTSGSYNEQFF. The CDR3 coding sequence is TGCAGCGCACCCACTAGCGGTTCCTACAATGAGCAGTTCTTC.

V and J are TRBV29-1 and TRBJ2-3, with 10 bases identical to TRBD2. With 1 base clipped from V and 2 bases from J, the junction kept 3 bases outside the gene matches. CDR1 is SQVTM, CDR2 ANQGSEA, per germline. This CDR3 has 15 residues. The CDR3 sequence: CSVEGLAGYTDTQYF. The CDR3 coding sequence is TGCAGCGTTGAAGGACTAGCGGGTTACACAGATACGCAGTATTTT.

V and J are TRBV27 and TRBJ1-4, with D possibly being TRBD1 (6 bases). The CDR3 runs 16 residues. V was pared by 1 base and J by 7 bases, with 16 bases between. CDR1 is MNHEY and CDR2 is SMNVEV in the germline V gene (reference sequence). In DNA, the CDR3 is TGTGCCAGCAGTTTATGGGTGGGGGGGCGCTCTGAAAAACTGTTTTTT. Its translation is CASSLWVGGRSEKLFF.

V usage is TRBV2 and J usage is TRBJ2-1; D is undetermined. Germline V lookup: CDR1 SNHLY, CDR2 FYNNEI. The CDR3 sequence is 12 residues long. Trimming took 6 bases from V and 5 from J, leaving 8 bases between them. The CDR3 nucleotides read TGTGCCAGCAGAAGAGAACACAATGAGCAGTTCTTC. It is translated as CASRREHNEQFF.

This clone was observed once. The V gene is TRBV19, the J gene TRBJ1-1; no clear D. Trimming took 9 bases from V and 0 from J, leaving 14 bases between them. Germline values: CDR1 LNHDA, CDR2 SQIVND (reference sequence). The CDR3 contains 14 residues. The DNA for the CDR3 is TGTGCCAGCACTGGTCTTTCTATGAACACTGAAGCTTTCTTT. As protein: CASTGLSMNTEAFF.

The rearrangement joins TRBV10-3 to TRBJ2-3; 9 nucleotides agree with TRBD2. This CDR3 contains 18 residues. Germline assignment: CDR1 ENHRY and CDR2 SYGVKD. V shed 4 bases and J 2 bases; nucleotides not matched to a gene: 13. The CDR3 is CAISGPPGGGGFTDTQYF. The CDR3 DNA follows: TGTGCCATCAGTGGGCCCCCGGGCGGGGGGGGTTTCACAGATACGCAGTATTTT.

This rearrangement joins TRBV21-1 to TRBJ1-1; TRBD1, the table's D call, was not compared with the DNA. TRBV21-1 is an annotated pseudogene. CDR3 length equals 14 residues. The CDR3: CASSDRDMNTEAFF. In DNA form, the CDR3 reads TGTGCCAGCAGCGACCGGGACATGAACACTGAAGCTTTCTTT.

This chain joins TRBV6-2 or TRBV6-3 and TRBJ2-7, with a tentative D call TRBD2 (5 bases). The ends were cut back, 5 bases at V and 2 bases at J, with 22 bases in the middle. Germline values: CDR1 MNHEY, CDR2 SVGEGT. This CDR3 is built from 17 residues. The CDR3 nucleotides are TGTGCCAGCAGTCACCCTAGTCGGGGTGAGAAAACCTACGAGCAGTACTTC. It specifies CASSHPSRGEKTYEQYF.

This clone was seen only once. This chain uses TRBV5-1 with TRBJ2-1; 10 positions agree with TRBD2. In germline, CDR1 is SGHRS, CDR2 YFSETQ. The CDR3 contains 16 residues. V lost 5 bases and J lost 4; bases outside the gene matches: 9. The CDR3 DNA is TGCGCCAGCAGTCCAGGCGGGACTAGCGCATACAATGAGCAGTTCTTC. Translated: CASSPGGTSAYNEQFF.

The chain links TRBV24-1 to TRBJ2-1; 7 bases fit TRBD1. Germline CDR1 is KGHDR and CDR2 is SFDVKD. V was pared by 3 bases and J by 6 bases, with 7 bases of the junction left unmatched. The CDR3 runs to 15 residues. CDR3 sequence (DNA): TGTGCCACCAGTGATCCGATTACAGGGGTCAATGAGCAGTTCTTC. Its translation: CATSDPITGVNEQFF.

This chain links TRBV4-3 with TRBJ1-3, with D unresolved. The CDR3 loop spans 16 amino acids. The germline CDR1 and CDR2 sequences are LGHNA and YSLEER. V lost 4 bases and J 0 bases, leaving 13 bases between the germline ends. The CDR3 coding sequence is TGCGCCAGCAGCCTGGGCGGGGTTGACTCTGGAAACACCATATATTTT. It codes for CASSLGGVDSGNTIYF.

The chain is built from TRBV7-2 and TRBJ2-1, with D possibly matching TRBD2 (5 bases). The germline CDR1 and CDR2 sequences are SGHTA and FQGNSA. Trimming shortened V by 5 bases and J by 7 bases, and 12 bases separated the two germline ends. The length of the CDR3 is 13 residues. The CDR3 DNA is TGTGCCAGCAGCCCGAGGGATAAGAATGAGCAGTTCTTC. It translates to CASSPRDKNEQFF. Full variable domain (outside the CDR3, taken from reference TRBV7-2 and TRBJ2-1): GAGVSQSPSNKVTEKGKDVELRCDPISGHTALYWYRQSLGQGLEFLIYFQGNSAPDKSGLPSDRFSAERTGGSVSTLTIQRTQQEDSAVYLCASSPRDKNEQFFGPGTRLTVL.

The chain joins TRBV6-1 to TRBJ1-4; 10 positions agree with TRBD1. CDR3 length: 15 residues. Germline CDR1 and CDR2: MNHNS and SASEGT. J lost 8 bases, V lost 2 bases, and 5 bases had no gene match. The DNA for the CDR3 is TGTGCCAGCAGTGAAATGACAGGGGGCCGGGAAAAACTGTTTTTT. This encodes CASSEMTGGREKLFF.

This rearrangement joins TRBV28 to TRBJ1-3, with D unclear. The CDR3 covers 16 residues. CDR1 is MDHEN, CDR2 SYDVKM, per germline. V was trimmed by 4 bases and J by 2 bases, leaving 15 bases between them. The DNA of the CDR3 is TGTGCCAGCAGTTGGGCAGGAACAAGCCCTGGAAACACCATATATTTT. It codes for CASSWAGTSPGNTIYF.

The genes are TRBV27 and TRBJ1-5; TRBD1 is a possible D gene (5 bases). This CDR3 contains 16 residues. CDR1 MNHEY and CDR2 SMNVEV come from the germline V gene (reference sequence). Trimming left V 2 bases short and J 2 bases short, with 13 bases between. CDR3 loop: CASSLIGASGNQPQHF. In nucleotides, the CDR3 is TGTGCCAGCAGTTTAATAGGGGCCAGCGGCAATCAGCCCCAGCATTTT.

This clone has only a few counts. The chain recombines TRBV15 with TRBJ2-5; D possibly corresponds to TRBD1 (7 bases). There are 18 residues in the CDR3. Trimming stripped 0 bases from V and 7 bases from J, with 24 bases between. CDR1 is LNHNV, CDR2 YYDKDF, per germline (reference sequence). The CDR3 nucleotides read TGTGCCACCAGCAGAGAGGAAGACAGGGACTCTACCGGGGGGACCCAGTACTTC. It is translated as CATSREEDRDSTGGTQYF.

The chain combines TRBV5-1 with TRBJ2-6; 9 bases match TRBD1. This CDR3 spans 16 amino acids. CDR1 and CDR2 from the germline V gene are SGHRS and YFSETQ. V lost 6 bases to trimming and J lost 3 bases; unmatched junction nucleotides: 7. CDR3 coding DNA: TGCGCCAGCATGCTGACAGGGGGACGTGGGGCCAACGTCCTGACTTTC. Translating it yields CASMLTGGRGANVLTF.